Each of the 32 T cell receptor beta chains below was sequenced from the same sample in a study of T cell changes during pregnancy in multiple sclerosis. Sequenced by immunoSEQ multiplex PCR; TCRdb stores in-frame clones only, minus some. The table has 49,000 or so clones, 80% to 95% seen once; the top ten hold under 2.5%. Source: peripheral blood, taken in the third trimester of pregnancy. Receptors were obtained from a female donor with multiple sclerosis, enrolled in a pregnancy study.

In its sample, this clone was seen once. V is TRBV28 and J is TRBJ1-2; no clear D. The CDR3 loop spans 14 amino acids. The germline gives CDR1 MDHEN, CDR2 SYDVKM. V was trimmed by 6 bases and J by 7 bases, leaving 18 bases between them. The CDR3 sequence is CASSPTGVGGGYTF. In DNA, the CDR3 is TGTGCCAGCAGCCCGACCGGGGTAGGCGGTGGCTACACCTTC.

The CDR3 sequence is CASSRGGGYTEAFF. The CDR3 region has the DNA TGTGCCAGCAGCCGAGGTGGGGGCTACACTGAAGCTTTCTTT. The chain employs TRBV14 and TRBJ1-1, with D possibly TRBD1 on 6 matching bases. This CDR3 is 14 amino acids long. V was shortened by 4 bases and J by 3 bases, with 12 bases between the two germline ends. Per germline, CDR1 SGHDN and CDR2 FVKESK. The whole variable domain, remainder taken from reference TRBV14 and TRBJ1-1, is EAGVTQFPSHSVIEKGQTVTLRCDPISGHDNLYWYRRVMGKEIKFLLHFVKESKQDESGMPNNRFLAERTGGTYSTLKVQPAELEDSGVYFCASSRGGGYTEAFFGQGTRLTVV.

The genes are TRBV7-6 and TRBJ2-7; 12 bases align to TRBD2. The CDR3 loop spans 15 amino acids. Trimming cost V 5 bases and J 3 bases; bases outside gene matches: 5. CDR1 SGHVS and CDR2 FNYEAQ come from the germline V gene. The CDR3 protein is CASSEGLAGNYEQYF. In DNA, the CDR3 is TGTGCCAGCAGCGAAGGACTAGCGGGAAACTACGAGCAGTACTTC.

V gene TRBV4-1 combines with J gene TRBJ2-2, with 8 bases lining up with TRBD1. The germline CDR1 and CDR2 sequences are MGHRA and YSYEKL. The CDR3 consists of 16 residues. The trim removed 3 bases at V and 6 bases at J, leaving 9 bases unmatched. Here the CDR3 reads CASSQGRDRRAGELFF. The CDR3 DNA follows: TGCGCCAGCAGCCAGGGCCGGGACAGGAGGGCCGGGGAGCTGTTTTTT.

The chain has TRBV27 and TRBJ2-2; D gene uncertain. The CDR3 consists of 15 residues. CDR1 and CDR2 from the germline V gene are MNHEY and SMNVEV (reference sequence). The V and J ends lost 0 bases and 5 bases respectively, with 10 bases between them. The chain's CDR3 is CASSLSLRITGELFF. In DNA, the CDR3 is TGTGCCAGCAGTTTATCGCTCAGGATTACCGGGGAGCTGTTTTTT.

This clone was seen only once. The chain recombines TRBV4-1 with TRBJ2-3; D perhaps matches TRBD2 (5 bases). The CDR3 covers 16 residues. Looked up from germline, CDR1 is MGHRA and CDR2 is YSYEKL. Trimming pared 0 bases from V and 0 bases from J, leaving 10 bases between. CDR3 nucleotide sequence: TGCGCCAGCAGCCAAGAGGTGACTATTAGCACAGATACGCAGTATTTT. Amino acid sequence: CASSQEVTISTDTQYF.

V is TRBV13 and J is TRBJ2-7; tentatively, D is TRBD2 (6 bases). The V end lost 5 bases, the J end lost 0 bases, and 11 bases lay between the germline ends. The CDR3 runs to 14 residues. CDR1 PRHDT and CDR2 FYEKMQ come from the germline V gene (reference sequence). CDR3 protein: CASSGGFPSYEQYF. As DNA, the CDR3 is TGTGCCAGCAGCGGGGGGTTCCCCTCCTACGAGCAGTACTTC.

The rearrangement uses TRBV27 and TRBJ2-1, with 10 positions matching TRBD2. The junction had 7 bases not matched to a gene; V was cut back by 6 bases and J by 8 bases. The germline V gene encodes CDR1 MNHEY and CDR2 SMNVEV (reference sequence). The CDR3 runs to 14 residues. CDR3 in DNA: TGTGCCAGCAGAGCGGGAGGGCCGGGCGATGAGCAGTTCTTC. Translation: CASRAGGPGDEQFF.

This clone appeared once. This chain links TRBV7-2 with TRBJ1-1; 12 bases align to TRBD1. Germline V gene lookup returns CDR1 SGHTA and CDR2 FQGNSA. After removal of 5 bases from V and 10 bases from J, the junction contained 5 bases not matched to a gene. The CDR3 consists of 13 residues. CDR3 residues: CASSLGQGARAFF. The DNA of the CDR3 is TGTGCCAGCAGCCTGGGACAGGGGGCGCGAGCTTTCTTT.

This clone has a single count. This rearrangement joins TRBV7-2 to TRBJ2-1; D possibly corresponds to TRBD2 (5 bases). Germline CDR1 SGHTA, CDR2 FQGNSA. V was cut by 4 bases and J by 5 bases, with 18 bases left in between. The CDR3 length is 16 residues. CDR3 loop: CASSSSEGHPHNEQFF. CDR3 bases: TGTGCCAGCAGCTCAAGTGAGGGTCACCCCCACAATGAGCAGTTCTTC.

This sequence joins TRBV5-1 and TRBJ2-5; possible D gene TRBD1, 5 bases. Per the germline V gene, CDR1 is SGHRS and CDR2 is YFSETQ. V dropped 9 bases and J dropped 3 bases, with 15 bases sitting between them. The CDR3 has 13 amino acids. CDR3 protein: CATAYQGEETQYF. The CDR3 DNA is TGCGCCACCGCCTACCAGGGTGAAGAGACCCAGTACTTC.

This clone was seen just once. This chain connects TRBV4-3 to TRBJ1-5; 9 bases line up with TRBD1. Germline V gives CDR1 LGHNA, CDR2 YSLEER. The CDR3 is 15 residues long. V trimming: 2 bases; J trimming: 6 bases; junction bases outside the gene matches: 5. The CDR3 DNA is TGCGCCAGCAGCCAATTCGACAGGGGGGGTCAGCCCCAGCATTTT. Protein product: CASSQFDRGGQPQHF.

The rearrangement uses TRBV4-2 and TRBJ2-5; D gene unclear. Germline V CDR1 and CDR2: LGHNA, YNFKEQ. The length of the CDR3 is 14 residues. The V gene lost 0 bases and the J gene lost 5 bases, with 10 bases spanning the gap. The CDR3 bases are TGTGCCAGCAGCCAAGATCTCCAAGAGGAGACCCAGTACTTC. Protein sequence: CASSQDLQEETQYF.

CDR3 protein: CASSDPDRVRYEQYF. The CDR3 coding sequence is TGTGCCAGCAGCGATCCCGACAGGGTGAGGTACGAGCAGTACTTC. The chain carries TRBV7-9 and TRBJ2-7, with 7 nucleotides matching TRBD1. Germline CDR1 is SEHNR and CDR2 is FQNEAQ (reference sequence). This CDR3 is built from 15 residues. J was trimmed by 4 bases and V by 5 bases; bases with no gene match: 11.

Comments on this clone: At one end, the junction sequence differs from germline, possibly due to a read error. This sequence joins TRBV10-1 and TRBJ2-5; D remains ambiguous. The germline V gene encodes CDR1 WNHNN and CDR2 SYGVQD (reference sequence). CDR3 length: 14 residues. CDR3 in amino acids: CASSPPRGREATDF. The CDR3 DNA sequence: TGCGCCAGCAGCCCCCCCCGCGGTCGCGAGGCCACTGACTTC.

J is TRBJ2-7 and V is TRBV7-9; 7 nucleotides match TRBD1. J lost 5 bases, V lost 3 bases, and 10 bases had no gene match. CDR3 size: 15 residues. Germline V lookup: CDR1 SEHNR, CDR2 FQNEAQ (reference sequence). The CDR3 reads CASSLGTGVFHEQYF. The CDR3 region has the DNA TGTGCCAGCAGCTTGGGAACAGGGGTATTCCACGAGCAGTACTTC.

The rearrangement links TRBV6-5 to TRBJ2-5; D is perhaps TRBD1 (5 bases). This CDR3 spans 13 amino acids. Trimming took off 6 bases at V and 5 bases at J, with 13 bases between the two ends. Germline-derived CDR1 and CDR2 are MNHEY and SVGAGI. As DNA, the CDR3 is TGTGCCAGCAGCTCAGGGTTCCGGGAGACCCAGTACTTC. Its translation is CASSSGFRETQYF.

This clone was seen only once. The chain links TRBV6-5 to TRBJ2-7, with 8 nucleotides matching TRBD2. The CDR3 totals 14 residues. The V gene's germline CDR1 is MNHEY and CDR2 SVGAGI. After removal of 2 bases from V and 4 bases from J, the junction contained 4 bases not matched to a gene. This chain's CDR3 is CASSYSGGSYEQYF. The DNA for the CDR3 is TGTGCCAGCAGTTACAGCGGGGGCTCTTACGAGCAGTACTTC.

This chain joins TRBV4-1 and TRBJ1-2; maybe TRBD1 (5 bases). This CDR3 has 17 residues. The germline V gene has CDR1 MGHRA and CDR2 YSYEKL. Trimming took 2 bases from V and 2 from J, leaving 18 bases between them. CDR3 region: CASSQPLVGAVNYGYTF. CDR3 nucleotide sequence: TGCGCCAGCAGCCAACCCCTCGTAGGGGCGGTCAACTATGGCTACACCTTC.

V is TRBV15 and J is TRBJ2-6, with D possibly TRBD2 on 5 matching bases. There are 19 residues in the CDR3. Deletions cut 0 bases from V and 0 bases from J, with 15 bases between. The germline V gene has CDR1 LNHNV and CDR2 YYDKDF (reference sequence). CDR3 nucleotide sequence: TGTGCCACCAGCAGAGATGAGGCGGGCAGGAACTCTGGGGCCAACGTCCTGACTTTC. This encodes CATSRDEAGRNSGANVLTF.

The chain uses TRBV2 and TRBJ2-2, with 7 bases aligning to TRBD1. Germline CDR1 SNHLY, CDR2 FYNNEI. This CDR3 spans 13 amino acids. The junction had 0 bases not matched to a gene; V was cut back by 3 bases and J by 5 bases. CDR3 in DNA: TGTGCCAGCAGTGAGACAGGGACCGGGGAGCTGTTTTTT. Amino acids: CASSETGTGELFF.

This sequence joins TRBV27 and TRBJ1-2; D is uncertain. Trimming removed 3 bases at V and 8 bases at J, with 16 bases between. Germline loops: CDR1 MNHEY, CDR2 SMNVEV (reference sequence). This CDR3 has 14 amino acids. CDR3 nucleotide sequence: TGTGCCAGCAGTTTTAGGCGGGATCTTGGGGGCTACACCTTC. Translating it yields CASSFRRDLGGYTF.

In DNA, the CDR3 is TGTGCCAGCAGCGAAACACCGTCCTACGAGCAGTACTTC. Amino acid sequence: CASSETPSYEQYF. This sequence joins TRBV9 and TRBJ2-7; no clear D gene. Germline V gives CDR1 SGDLS, CDR2 YYNGEE. CDR3 size: 13 residues. V was cut by 3 bases and J by 1 base, with 8 bases left in between.

V gene TRBV2 combines with J gene TRBJ1-1; no clear D. The germline CDR1 and CDR2 sequences are SNHLY and FYNNEI. Trimming left V 2 bases short and J 8 bases short, with 15 bases between. The CDR3 has 14 amino acids. The CDR3 DNA sequence: TGTGCCAGCAGTGAAAACGGAATCGGGATAGAAGCTTTCTTT. Translating it yields CASSENGIGIEAFF. The variable domain in full, with the rest retrieved from reference TRBV2 and TRBJ1-1, is EPEVTQTPSHQVTQMGQEVILRCVPISNHLYFYWYRQILGQKVEFLVSFYNNEISEKSEIFDDQFSVERPDGSNFTLKIRSTKLEDSAMYFCASSENGIGIEAFFGQGTRLTVV.

The V gene is TRBV19, the J gene TRBJ2-5, with 14 bases fitting TRBD2. Per germline, CDR1 LNHDA and CDR2 SQIVND (reference sequence). V lost 5 bases, J lost 7 bases, and 6 bases stayed unmatched. This CDR3 contains 15 residues. CDR3 region: CASSLLTSGGGTQYF. The CDR3 nucleotides read TGTGCCAGTAGTCTGCTGACTAGCGGGGGGGGGACCCAGTACTTC.

V and J are TRBV9 and TRBJ1-3, with 7 bases identical to TRBD1. The CDR3 totals 13 residues. Trimming removed 3 bases from V and 7 bases from J; junction bases left unmatched: 4. Germline CDR1 and CDR2: SGDLS and YYNGEE. The CDR3 DNA follows: TGTGCCAGCAGCGCCACAGGGGTTAACACCATATATTTT. Encoded protein: CASSATGVNTIYF.

The rearrangement uses TRBV7-2 and TRBJ2-5; 7 bases fit TRBD1. This CDR3 spans 15 amino acids. Germline loops: CDR1 SGHTA, CDR2 FQGNSA. The V gene end was trimmed by 3 bases and the J gene end by 4 bases; junction bases not matched to a gene: 8. The CDR3 nucleotides read TGTGCCAGCAGCTTCGACAGGGCAGGTGGAGAGACCCAGTACTTC. It yields the protein CASSFDRAGGETQYF.

The gene calls are TRBV1 and TRBJ2-3; TRBD2 is the table's D call, not checked against the DNA. TRBV1 is deemed a pseudogene. This CDR3 has 23 residues. This CDR3 is CTSSQDAGLTSGRTKDDTDTQYF. CDR3 DNA sequence: TGCACCAGCAGCCAAGATGCGGGGTTAACTAGCGGGAGAACCAAGGACGACACAGATACGCAGTATTTT.

The rearrangement links TRBV6-6 to TRBJ2-7; TRBD2 is a possible D gene (5 bases). CDR1 is MNHNY, CDR2 SVGAGI, per germline (reference sequence). This CDR3 is built from 14 residues. Trimming left V 5 bases short and J 4 bases short, with 15 bases between. The CDR3 coding sequence is TGTGCCAGCAGTGAGCCCGTTCGGGGTTACGAGCAGTACTTC. It specifies CASSEPVRGYEQYF.

This chain links TRBV4-1 with TRBJ2-1; perhaps TRBD2 as D (6 bases). The V end was cut by 1 base, the J end by 4 bases, with 11 bases between. The length of the CDR3 is 15 residues. CDR1 is MGHRA and CDR2 is YSYEKL in the germline V gene. CDR3 nucleotides: TGCGCCAGCAGCCAAGTCTCGGGAGATTACAATGAGCAGTTCTTC. Protein sequence: CASSQVSGDYNEQFF.

This clone was observed once. The CDR3 sequence: CASSQETGGGYNEQFF. The CDR3 DNA reads as TGCGCCAGCAGCCAAGAGACCGGGGGAGGGTACAATGAGCAGTTCTTC. V is TRBV4-3 and J is TRBJ2-1, with 7 bases aligning to TRBD2. Looked up from germline, CDR1 is LGHNA and CDR2 is YSLEER. The CDR3 is 16 residues long. V shed 0 bases and J 4 bases; nucleotides not matched to a gene: 6.

The chain combines TRBV19 with TRBJ2-1, with 9 nucleotides matching TRBD2. This CDR3 region has 15 residues. V trimming: 3 bases; J trimming: 4 bases; junction bases outside the gene matches: 4. Germline V gives CDR1 LNHDA, CDR2 SQIVND (reference sequence). The CDR3 spells CASSIMTSGYNEQFF. The CDR3 DNA is TGTGCCAGTAGTATCATGACTAGCGGTTACAATGAGCAGTTCTTC.